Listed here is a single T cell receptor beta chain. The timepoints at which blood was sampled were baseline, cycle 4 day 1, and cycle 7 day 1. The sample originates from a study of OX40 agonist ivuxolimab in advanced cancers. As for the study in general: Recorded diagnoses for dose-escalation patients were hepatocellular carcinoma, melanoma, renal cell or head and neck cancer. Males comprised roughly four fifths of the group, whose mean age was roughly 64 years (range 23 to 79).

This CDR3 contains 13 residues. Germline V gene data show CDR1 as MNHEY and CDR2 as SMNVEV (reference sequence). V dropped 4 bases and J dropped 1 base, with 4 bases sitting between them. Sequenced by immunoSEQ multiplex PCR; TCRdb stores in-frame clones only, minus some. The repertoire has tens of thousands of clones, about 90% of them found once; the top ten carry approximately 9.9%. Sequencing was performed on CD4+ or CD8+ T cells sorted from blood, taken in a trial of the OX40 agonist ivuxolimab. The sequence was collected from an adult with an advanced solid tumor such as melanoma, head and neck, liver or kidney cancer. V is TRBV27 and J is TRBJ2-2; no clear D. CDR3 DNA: TGTGCCAGCAGTTGGGTGAACACCGGGGAGCTGTTTTTT. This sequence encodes CASSWVNTGELFF.